A selection of T cell receptor beta chains follows, all from one sample in a study of T cell repertoires in cytomegalovirus infection. Using its own MiXCR run on the reads, TCRdb lists one record per CDR3 protein. The sample has over 120,000 distinct CDR3 sequences, roughly 32% seen once; the top ten hold around 50%. These receptors have no identified antigens. Sequenced material: CD8+ T cells from cultured PBMCs, taken from culture after CMV antigen stimulation. These receptors were obtained from a human donor in good health (CMV status not recorded). Some clones in this sample may be carry-over from other donors' samples. CDR3s include the opening cysteine and the closing phenylalanine or tryptophan. The order of the fields is J gene, V gene, D gene, clone size, CDR3 protein, CDR3 DNA. The D gene is left open where the match is weak. Expanded clones are given a class, and other clones once, few, many or no size at all.

J: TRBJ2-3
V: TRBV7-3
D: .
size: many
CDR3: CASSKGGTPYTQYF
DNA: TGTGCCAGCAGCAAAGGCGGGACTCCTTATACGCAGTATTTT

J: TRBJ2-5
V: TRBV12-3/TRBV12-4
D: TRBD1
size: .
CDR3: CASSRTTGGLRTQYF
DNA: TGTGCCAGCAGCCGAACGACAGGGGGTCTGAGGACCCAGTACTTC

J: TRBJ2-1
V: TRBV12-3/TRBV12-4
D: TRBD2
size: many
CDR3: CASSSAGGPYNEQFF
DNA: TGTGCCAGCAGTTCAGCGGGGGGGCCCTACAATGAGCAGTTCTTC

J: TRBJ1-1
V: TRBV27
D: TRBD1
size: once
CDR3: CASSRGQKNTEAFF
DNA: TGTGCCAGCAGCCGGGGACAGAAGAACACTGAAGCTTTCTTT

J: TRBJ2-6
V: TRBV27
D: .
size: few
CDR3: CASSPRASGANVLTF
DNA: TGTGCCAGCAGTCCCCGGGCCTCTGGGGCCAACGTCCTGACTTTC

J: TRBJ1-1
V: TRBV24-1
D: TRBD1
size: .
CDR3: CATSDQSRGFPEAFF
DNA: TGTGCCACCAGTGATCAATCCAGGGGGTTCCCTGAAGCTTTCTTT

J: TRBJ2-1
V: TRBV24-1
D: TRBD1
size: few
CDR3: CATSEHTGVKQFF
DNA: TGTGCCACCAGTGAACATACAGGGGTCAAGCAGTTCTTC

J: TRBJ2-7
V: TRBV7-2
D: TRBD2
size: .
CDR3: CASSLVGSGGAEEQYF
DNA: TGTGCCAGCAGCTTAGTCGGTAGCGGGGGGGCTGAAGAGCAGTACTTC

J: TRBJ2-7
V: TRBV3-1
D: TRBD1
size: .
CDR3: CASSQDYRQGKNEQYF
DNA: TGTGCCAGCAGCCAAGATTACAGACAGGGGAAAAACGAGCAGTACTTC

J: TRBJ2-1
V: TRBV2
D: .
size: many
CDR3: CASSDPGNEQFF
DNA: TGTGCCAGCAGTGATCCGGGGAATGAGCAGTTCTTC

J: TRBJ2-1
V: TRBV10-2
D: TRBD2
size: many
CDR3: CASEGTSGGEVYNEQFF
DNA: TGCGCCAGCGAGGGGACTAGCGGGGGTGAGGTCTACAATGAGCAGTTCTTC

J: TRBJ1-2
V: TRBV20-1
D: .
size: .
CDR3: CSARGVGESSGYTF
DNA: TGCAGTGCTAGAGGGGTTGGGGAATCGTCTGGCTACACCTTC

J: TRBJ2-1
V: TRBV7-9
D: TRBD2
size: many
CDR3: CASSLEFGGGASGEISYNEQFF
DNA: TGTGCCAGCAGCTTAGAGTTCGGCGGGGGGGCATCGGGTGAAATATCCTACAATGAGCAGTTCTTC

J: TRBJ2-1
V: TRBV14
D: .
size: few
CDR3: CASSHTGTSSYNEQFF
DNA: TGTGCCAGCAGCCATACAGGGACCTCCTCCTACAATGAGCAGTTCTTC

J: TRBJ2-3
V: TRBV12-3/TRBV12-4
D: .
size: .
CDR3: CASRPRASTDTQYF
DNA: TGTGCCAGCAGGCCGCGAGCTAGCACAGATACGCAGTATTTT

J: TRBJ2-7
V: TRBV2
D: .
size: .
CDR3: CASSEALKAYEQYF
DNA: TGTGCCAGCAGTGAAGCGCTTAAGGCCTACGAGCAGTACTTC

J: TRBJ1-1
V: TRBV2
D: .
size: .
CDR3: CASIGELGKTEAFF
DNA: TGTGCCAGCATAGGAGAGCTCGGGAAGACTGAAGCTTTCTTT

J: TRBJ2-1
V: TRBV28
D: .
size: .
CDR3: CASSSPIARGVNEQFF
DNA: TGTGCCAGCAGCTCCCCCATCGCGCGGGGCGTCAATGAGCAGTTCTTC

J: TRBJ2-5
V: TRBV20-1
D: .
size: many
CDR3: CSARGGGETQYF
DNA: TGCAGTGCTAGAGGTGGCGGGGAGACCCAGTACTTC

J: TRBJ2-3
V: TRBV7-2
D: TRBD1
size: many
CDR3: CASSSDRGADTQYF
DNA: TGTGCCAGCAGCTCCGACAGGGGCGCAGATACGCAGTATTTT

J: TRBJ2-7
V: TRBV7-6
D: .
size: few
CDR3: CASSGVGEQYF
DNA: TGTGCCAGCAGCGGAGTAGGCGAGCAGTACTTC

J: TRBJ2-3
V: TRBV28
D: .
size: .
CDR3: CASSSSLKDTQYF
DNA: TGTGCCAGCAGTTCTAGCCTCAAGGATACGCAGTATTTT

J: TRBJ1-2
V: TRBV6-6
D: TRBD1
size: few
CDR3: CASSYSGTGGYGYTF
DNA: TGTGCCAGCAGTTACTCGGGGACAGGCGGCTATGGCTACACCTTC

J: TRBJ2-5
V: TRBV6-1
D: .
size: few
CDR3: CASSEPRGGRETQYF
DNA: TGTGCCAGCAGTGAGCCCAGGGGGGGCCGTGAGACCCAGTACTTC

J: TRBJ2-1
V: TRBV2
D: .
size: few
CDR3: CASRTHEQFF
DNA: TGTGCCAGCAGGACCCATGAGCAGTTCTTC

J: TRBJ2-7
V: TRBV27
D: TRBD1
size: few
CDR3: CASSPSTGGVTYEQYF
DNA: TGTGCCAGCAGTCCTTCCACAGGGGGAGTTACCTACGAGCAGTACTTC

J: TRBJ1-1
V: TRBV29-1
D: .
size: .
CDR3: CSVEAESQHANTEAFF
DNA: TGCAGCGTCGAGGCGGAGTCGCAGCACGCTAACACTGAAGCTTTCTTT

J: TRBJ1-2
V: TRBV6-8
D: .
size: .
CDR3: CASTITLTGFGNYGYTF
DNA: TGTGCCAGCACCATTACCCTCACAGGGTTTGGTAACTATGGCTACACCTTC

J: TRBJ1-1
V: TRBV6-6
D: .
size: few
CDR3: CATARLVGDFEAFF
DNA: TGTGCCACTGCCCGATTGGTGGGTGACTTTGAAGCTTTCTTT

J: TRBJ1-4
V: TRBV12-3/TRBV12-4
D: TRBD1
size: once
CDR3: CASSHWDRDEKLFF
DNA: TGTGCCAGCAGCCACTGGGACAGGGATGAAAAACTGTTTTTT

J: TRBJ2-2
V: TRBV5-4
D: TRBD1
size: many
CDR3: CASSLAGQGGTGELFF
DNA: TGTGCCAGCAGCTTGGCGGGACAGGGAGGCACCGGGGAGCTGTTTTTT

J: TRBJ2-5
V: TRBV12-3/TRBV12-4
D: .
size: many
CDR3: CASSNRWQGGETQYF
DNA: TGTGCCAGCAGTAATAGGTGGCAGGGGGGCGAGACCCAGTACTTC

J: TRBJ1-1
V: TRBV7-9
D: TRBD1
size: .
CDR3: CASSRAGTGGTEAFF
DNA: TGTGCCAGCAGCCGCGCCGGGACAGGGGGGACTGAAGCTTTCTTT

J: TRBJ2-3
V: TRBV23-1
D: .
size: .
CDR3: CASVPSSGLITDTQYF
DNA: TGCGCCAGCGTTCCATCGTCAGGACTCATCACAGATACGCAGTATTTT

J: TRBJ2-5
V: TRBV15
D: .
size: once
CDR3: CATSRDYRDQETQYF
DNA: TGTGCCACCAGCAGGGATTACAGGGACCAAGAGACCCAGTACTTC

J: TRBJ1-1
V: TRBV7-6
D: .
size: many
CDR3: CASSLEYVDEELEYLRYTEAFF
DNA: TGTGCCAGCAGCTTAGAGTACGTCGATGAGGAGTTGGAATATCTGCGTTACACTGAAGCTTTCTTT

J: TRBJ1-5
V: TRBV5-1
D: .
size: few
CDR3: CASSPSGTDNQPQHF
DNA: TGCGCCAGCAGCCCATCCGGGACCGACAATCAGCCCCAGCATTTT

J: TRBJ1-3
V: TRBV5-6
D: .
size: many
CDR3: CASPLGRAVSGNTIYF
DNA: TGTGCCAGCCCACTCGGCCGGGCTGTCTCTGGAAACACCATATATTTT

J: TRBJ1-4
V: TRBV7-9
D: .
size: .
CDR3: CASSSPTHGEKLFF
DNA: TGTGCCAGCAGCTCGCCGACCCATGGGGAAAAACTGTTTTTT

J: TRBJ2-2
V: TRBV7-6
D: .
size: .
CDR3: CASVRPGAGELFF
DNA: TGTGCCAGCGTCCGCCCAGGGGCCGGGGAGCTGTTTTTT